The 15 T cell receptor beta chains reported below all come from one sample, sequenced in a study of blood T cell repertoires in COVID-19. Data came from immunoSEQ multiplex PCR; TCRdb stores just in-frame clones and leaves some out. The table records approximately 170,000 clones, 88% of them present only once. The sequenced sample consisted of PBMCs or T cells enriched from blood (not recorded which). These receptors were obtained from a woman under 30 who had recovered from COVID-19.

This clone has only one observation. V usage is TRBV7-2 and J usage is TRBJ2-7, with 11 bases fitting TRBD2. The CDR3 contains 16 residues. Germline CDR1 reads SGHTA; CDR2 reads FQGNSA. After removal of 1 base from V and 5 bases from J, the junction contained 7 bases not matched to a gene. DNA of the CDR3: TGTGCCAGCAGCTTAGTAGCGGGAGGGCCGATGGACGAGCAGTACTTC. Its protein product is CASSLVAGGPMDEQYF. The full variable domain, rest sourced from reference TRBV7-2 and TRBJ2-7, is GAGVSQSPSNKVTEKGKDVELRCDPISGHTALYWYRQSLGQGLEFLIYFQGNSAPDKSGLPSDRFSAERTGGSVSTLTIQRTQQEDSAVYLCASSLVAGGPMDEQYFGPGTRLTVT.

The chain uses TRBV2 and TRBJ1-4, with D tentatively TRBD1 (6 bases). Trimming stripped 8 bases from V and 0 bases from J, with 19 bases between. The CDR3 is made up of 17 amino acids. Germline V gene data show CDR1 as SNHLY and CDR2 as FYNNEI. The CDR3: CASSSIGAGATNEKLFF. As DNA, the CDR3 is TGTGCCAGCTCCTCGATTGGCGCAGGGGCAACTAATGAAAAACTGTTTTTT. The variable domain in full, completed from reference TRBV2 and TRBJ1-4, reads EPEVTQTPSHQVTQMGQEVILRCVPISNHLYFYWYRQILGQKVEFLVSFYNNEISEKSEIFDDQFSVERPDGSNFTLKIRSTKLEDSAMYFCASSSIGAGATNEKLFFGSGTQLSVL.

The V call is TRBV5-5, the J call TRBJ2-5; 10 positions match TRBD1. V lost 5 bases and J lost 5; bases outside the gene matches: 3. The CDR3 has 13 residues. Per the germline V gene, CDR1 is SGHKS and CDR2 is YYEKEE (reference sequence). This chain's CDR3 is CASRTGGSETQYF. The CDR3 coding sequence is TGTGCCAGCAGGACAGGGGGCAGTGAGACCCAGTACTTC.

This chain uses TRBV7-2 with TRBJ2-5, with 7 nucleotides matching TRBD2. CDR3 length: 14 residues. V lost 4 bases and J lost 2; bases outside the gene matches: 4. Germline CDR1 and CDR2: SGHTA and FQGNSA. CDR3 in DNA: TGTGCCAGCAGCTCCCGGGGGGAACAAGAGACCCAGTACTTC. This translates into CASSSRGEQETQYF.

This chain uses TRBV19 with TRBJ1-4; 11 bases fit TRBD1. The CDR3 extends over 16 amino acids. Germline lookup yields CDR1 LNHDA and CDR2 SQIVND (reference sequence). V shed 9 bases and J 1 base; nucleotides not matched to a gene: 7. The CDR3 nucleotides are TGTGCCAGCCAGGACAGGGGGCGAGGAACTAATGAAAAACTGTTTTTT. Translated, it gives CASQDRGRGTNEKLFF.

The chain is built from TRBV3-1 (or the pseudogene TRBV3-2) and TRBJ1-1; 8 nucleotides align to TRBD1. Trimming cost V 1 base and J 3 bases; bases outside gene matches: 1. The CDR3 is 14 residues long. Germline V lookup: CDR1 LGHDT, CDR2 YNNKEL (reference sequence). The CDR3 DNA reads TGTGCCAGCAGCCAAGCAGGGGGCTACACTGAAGCTTTCTTT. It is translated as CASSQAGGYTEAFF.

The CDR3 reads CASTQTNTGELFF. The CDR3 bases are TGTGCCAGCACCCAGACGAACACCGGGGAGCTGTTTTTT. The chain combines TRBV2 with TRBJ2-2; D gene ambiguous. There are 13 residues in the CDR3. The germline gives CDR1 SNHLY, CDR2 FYNNEI. The V gene lost 7 bases and the J gene lost 0 bases, with 6 bases spanning the gap.

The CDR3 nucleotides read TGTGCCAGCAGCGTAGAGGAGGGCCTAGCGGGAGAGCCAGATACGCAGTATTTT. This sequence encodes CASSVEEGLAGEPDTQYF. The rearrangement joins TRBV9 to TRBJ2-3, with TRBD2 matching 10 bases. V trimming: 0 bases; J trimming: 4 bases; junction bases outside the gene matches: 11. Germline loops: CDR1 SGDLS, CDR2 YYNGEE. The CDR3 has 18 amino acids. The full variable domain, completed using reference TRBV9 and TRBJ2-3, is DSGVTQTPKHLITATGQRVTLRCSPRSGDLSVYWYQQSLDQGLQFLIQYYNGEERAKGNILERFSAQQFPDLHSELNLSSLELGDSALYFCASSVEEGLAGEPDTQYFGPGTRLTVL.

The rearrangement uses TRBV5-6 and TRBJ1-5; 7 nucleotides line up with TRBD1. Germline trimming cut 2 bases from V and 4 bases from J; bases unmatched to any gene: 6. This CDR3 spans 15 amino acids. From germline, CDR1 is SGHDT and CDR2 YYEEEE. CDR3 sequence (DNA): TGTGCCAGCAGCTTCTACGACAGGGCTAATCAGCCCCAGCATTTT. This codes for CASSFYDRANQPQHF.

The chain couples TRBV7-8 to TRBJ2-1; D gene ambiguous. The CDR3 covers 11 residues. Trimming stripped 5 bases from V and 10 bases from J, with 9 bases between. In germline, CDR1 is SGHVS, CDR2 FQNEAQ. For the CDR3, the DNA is TGTGCCAGCAGCGGCATGGGCGAGCAGTTCTTC. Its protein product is CASSGMGEQFF.

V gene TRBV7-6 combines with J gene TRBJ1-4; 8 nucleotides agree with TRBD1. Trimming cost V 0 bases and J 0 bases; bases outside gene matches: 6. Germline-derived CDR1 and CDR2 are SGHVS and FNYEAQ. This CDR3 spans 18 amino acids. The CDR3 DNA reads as TGTGCCAGCAGCTTAGCAGGGACAGGATCCGCAACTAATGAAAAACTGTTTTTT. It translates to CASSLAGTGSATNEKLFF.

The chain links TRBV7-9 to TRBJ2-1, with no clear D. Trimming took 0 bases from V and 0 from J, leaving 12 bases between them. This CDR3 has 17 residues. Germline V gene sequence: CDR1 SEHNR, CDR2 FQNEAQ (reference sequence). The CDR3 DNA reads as TGTGCCAGCAGCTTAGCAGCTAGTCCGAGCTCCTACAATGAGCAGTTCTTC. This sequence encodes CASSLAASPSSYNEQFF.

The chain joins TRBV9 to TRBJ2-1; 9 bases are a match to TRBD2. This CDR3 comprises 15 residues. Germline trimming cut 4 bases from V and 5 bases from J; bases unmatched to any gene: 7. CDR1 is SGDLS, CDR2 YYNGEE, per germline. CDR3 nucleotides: TGTGCCAGCAGCCTCTCTGCGGGAGGGGACAATGAGCAGTTCTTC. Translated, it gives CASSLSAGGDNEQFF.

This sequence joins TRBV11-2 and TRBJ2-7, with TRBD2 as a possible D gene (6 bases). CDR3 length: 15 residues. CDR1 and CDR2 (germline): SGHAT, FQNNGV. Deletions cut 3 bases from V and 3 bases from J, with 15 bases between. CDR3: CASSFSQGRLYEQYF. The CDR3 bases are TGTGCCAGCAGCTTTTCCCAAGGGAGGCTCTACGAGCAGTACTTC.

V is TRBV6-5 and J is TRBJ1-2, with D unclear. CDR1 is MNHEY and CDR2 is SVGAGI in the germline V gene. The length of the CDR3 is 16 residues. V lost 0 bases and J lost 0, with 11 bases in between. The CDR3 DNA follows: TGTGCCAGCAGTTACTCGGGTACAGTAGCTAACTATGGCTACACCTTC. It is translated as CASSYSGTVANYGYTF.